Following are 14 T cell receptor beta chains from one sample sequenced in a study of OX40 agonist ivuxolimab in advanced cancers. TCRdb's table, derived via immunoSEQ multiplex PCR, lists solely in-frame clones and lacks some. The data show some 54,000 clones, approximately 91% seen once. Sequencing was performed on CD4+ or CD8+ T cells sorted from blood, taken in a trial of the OX40 agonist ivuxolimab. The source is an adult with an advanced solid tumor such as melanoma, head and neck, liver or kidney cancer.

The chain is built from TRBV19 and TRBJ1-2; the D gene is possibly TRBD1 (6 bases). The CDR3 loop spans 14 amino acids. The V and J ends lost 1 base and 2 bases respectively, with 8 bases between them. Germline CDR1 is LNHDA and CDR2 is SQIVND (reference sequence). The CDR3 region is CASSIGRGNYGYTF. DNA for the CDR3: TGTGCCAGTAGTATAGGCAGGGGAAACTATGGCTACACCTTC.

The V call is TRBV25-1, the J call TRBJ1-1; D is ambiguous. The germline gives CDR1 MGHDK, CDR2 SYGVNS. Trimming shortened V by 8 bases and J by 1 base, and 8 bases separated the two germline ends. The CDR3 spans 12 residues. In DNA form, the CDR3 reads TGTGCCAGCTTCAGCTGGAACACTGAAGCTTTCTTT. Amino acids: CASFSWNTEAFF.

The chain has TRBV19 and TRBJ1-2; 7 bases align to TRBD1. Germline V CDR1 and CDR2: LNHDA, SQIVND (reference sequence). V shed 6 bases and J 8 bases; nucleotides not matched to a gene: 12. The length of the CDR3 is 14 residues. The CDR3 DNA reads as TGTGCCAGTAGCGAATTCGGGACAGACGAGGGCTACACCTTC. Translated, it gives CASSEFGTDEGYTF. The complete variable domain, with remaining parts taken from reference TRBV19 and TRBJ1-2, reads DGGITQSPKYLFRKEGQNVTLSCEQNLNHDAMYWYRQDPGQGLRLIYYSQIVNDFQKGDIAEGYSVSREKKESFPLTVTSAQKNPTAFYLCASSEFGTDEGYTFGSGTRLTVV.

This clone was recorded once. This chain connects TRBV9 to TRBJ2-3; D gene uncertain. Germline CDR1 reads SGDLS; CDR2 reads YYNGEE. The CDR3 loop spans 17 amino acids. Trimming stripped 3 bases from V and 2 bases from J, with 19 bases between. CDR3 amino acids: CASSAAWPGAVTDTQYF. The CDR3 coding sequence is TGTGCCAGCAGCGCGGCTTGGCCAGGTGCCGTCACAGATACGCAGTATTTT. The full variable domain, completed using reference TRBV9 and TRBJ2-3, is DSGVTQTPKHLITATGQRVTLRCSPRSGDLSVYWYQQSLDQGLQFLIQYYNGEERAKGNILERFSAQQFPDLHSELNLSSLELGDSALYFCASSAAWPGAVTDTQYFGPGTRLTVL.

V gene TRBV4-1 combines with J gene TRBJ2-1, with 11 positions matching TRBD1. This CDR3 has 14 residues. Germline CDR1 reads MGHRA; CDR2 reads YSYEKL. V lost 2 bases, J lost 9 bases, and 3 bases stayed unmatched. Here the CDR3 reads CASSQPGQGAEQFF. The CDR3 DNA reads as TGCGCCAGCAGCCAACCAGGACAGGGGGCTGAGCAGTTCTTC.

In its sample, this clone was seen once. This sequence joins TRBV30 and TRBJ2-7; D is ambiguous. The CDR3 loop spans 13 amino acids. Germline CDR1 and CDR2: GTSNPN and SVGIG (reference sequence). Trimming took 5 bases from V and 0 from J, leaving 11 bases between them. CDR3 amino acids: CAWCAGSSYEQYF. DNA of the CDR3: TGTGCCTGGTGTGCAGGTAGCTCCTACGAGCAGTACTTC.

V gene TRBV29-1 combines with J gene TRBJ1-1; 12 nucleotides align to TRBD1. This CDR3 contains 13 residues. The ends lost 5 bases at V and 6 bases at J; junction bases unmatched: 4. Germline V gene sequence: CDR1 SQVTM, CDR2 ANQGSEA. CDR3 sequence reads: CSVKGQGAPEAFF. DNA of the CDR3: TGCAGCGTTAAGGGACAGGGGGCCCCTGAAGCTTTCTTT.

The CDR3 region is CASSQGRTGIYGYTF. The CDR3 coding sequence is TGCGCCAGCAGCCAAGGGCGGACAGGGATCTATGGCTACACCTTC. The rearrangement joins TRBV4-3 to TRBJ1-2; TRBD1 matches at 8 bases. V was clipped by 1 base and J by 4 bases; unmatched bases: 5. The CDR3 totals 15 residues. Germline-derived CDR1 and CDR2 are LGHNA and YSLEER.

This clone appeared once. V gene TRBV11-1 combines with J gene TRBJ1-2, with D possibly being TRBD1 (6 bases). This CDR3 comprises 14 residues. The germline V and J ends were trimmed by 0 bases and 3 bases, with 8 bases remaining between them. Germline loops: CDR1 SGHAT, CDR2 FQDESV (reference sequence). CDR3 sequence: CASSLAGGDYGYTF. DNA for the CDR3: TGTGCCAGCAGCTTAGCGGGGGGCGACTATGGCTACACCTTC.

This clone was detected only once. J is TRBJ1-3 and V is TRBV7-6; D ambiguous. Trimming removed 5 bases at V and 0 bases at J, with 11 bases between. In germline, CDR1 is SGHVS, CDR2 FNYEAQ. The CDR3 consists of 15 residues. The CDR3 DNA is TGTGCCAGCAGCCCGGGAACAAGCTCTGGAAACACCATATATTTT. Amino acid sequence: CASSPGTSSGNTIYF.

The CDR3 region has the DNA TGCAGCGTTGATCCTGGAGAGACCCAGTACTTC. Protein: CSVDPGETQYF. The chain is built from TRBV29-1 and TRBJ2-5; D gene uncertain. Trimming pared 3 bases from V and 4 bases from J, leaving 6 bases between. Germline V gene lookup returns CDR1 SQVTM and CDR2 ANQGSEA. There are 11 residues in the CDR3.

The V call is TRBV7-9, the J call TRBJ2-3; D is unclear. V was clipped by 5 bases and J by 0 bases, with 6 bases between them. From germline, CDR1 is SEHNR and CDR2 FQNEAQ (reference sequence). The CDR3 contains 13 residues. CDR3 region: CASSPISTDTQYF. The CDR3 DNA sequence: TGTGCCAGCAGCCCAATTAGCACAGATACGCAGTATTTT.

This chain links TRBV11-3 with TRBJ2-2, with D hard to call. Deletions cut 1 base from V and 6 bases from J, with 6 bases between. Germline CDR1 reads SGHNT; CDR2 reads YENEEA. This CDR3 region has 13 residues. CDR3 sequence reads: CASSLGVSGELFF. DNA of the CDR3: TGTGCCAGCAGCTTAGGGGTGTCCGGGGAGCTGTTTTTT.

CDR3 sequence reads: CASSRSGQRNQPQHF. The DNA of the CDR3 is TGCGCCAGCAGCCGAAGCGGGCAGCGTAATCAGCCCCAGCATTTT. V and J are TRBV4-3 and TRBJ1-5, with D hard to call. The CDR3 contains 15 residues. V was pared by 4 bases and J by 4 bases, with 14 bases between. In germline, CDR1 is LGHNA, CDR2 YSLEER.